This TCR beta chain appears in the sequencing data of a study of tumor-infiltrating lymphocytes in oesophageal squamous cell carcinoma. A single record per CDR3 protein comes from TCRdb applying MiXCR to the PCR reads. The sample carries roughly 16,000 distinct CDR3 sequences, roughly 40% recorded once. This CDR3 region has 14 residues. After removal of 1 base from V and 4 bases from J, the junction contained 3 bases not matched to a gene. V gene TRBV12-3 or TRBV12-4 combines with J gene TRBJ1-1; 7 bases fit TRBD1. The TCR sequence derives from a female donor with esophageal squamous cell carcinoma. Input material: normal esophageal tissue next to the tumor. The CDR3 here is CASSLEGATTEAFF. The CDR3 region has the DNA TGTGCCAGCAGTTTAGAGGGGGCAACCACTGAAGCTTTCTTT.